This paragraph covers one TCR beta chain sequence. There are 19 residues in the CDR3. These data belong to a study of T cells expressing NK-cell markers. TCRdb re-called the 5' RACE reads, yielding one record per CDR3 amino acid sequence without DNA. The sample includes some 300,000 distinct CDR3 sequences. The clonotype originates from a young man in good health. The rearrangement uses TRBV12-3 or TRBV12-4 and TRBJ2-1; the TCRdb D gene call, TRBD2, has no DNA to confirm it. The sequencing sample was made of blood T cells: a sorted CD56 or NKG2C T cell subset, CD4+ or CD8+ T cells, or bulk PBMC T cells (not recorded which). The CDR3 spells CASSLLGLAGGSSYNEQFF.